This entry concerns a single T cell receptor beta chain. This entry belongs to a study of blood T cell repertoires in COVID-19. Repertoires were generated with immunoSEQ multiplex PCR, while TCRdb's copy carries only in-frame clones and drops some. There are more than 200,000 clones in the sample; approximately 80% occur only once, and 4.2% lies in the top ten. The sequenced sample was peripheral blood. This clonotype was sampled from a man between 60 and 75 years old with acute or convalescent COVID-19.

For the CDR3, the DNA is TGTGCCAGCAGCGGGTCGGACAGGCCGAACACTGAAGCTTTCTTT. The encoded protein is CASSGSDRPNTEAFF. V is TRBV13 and J is TRBJ1-1; 7 bases are a match to TRBD1. Unmatched junction bases numbered 7, after V lost 5 bases and J lost 1 base. The CDR3 runs to 15 residues. The V gene's germline CDR1 is PRHDT and CDR2 FYEKMQ (reference sequence).